This entry lists 5 T cell receptor beta chains sequenced from one sample in a study of shared T cell receptors in the human thymus. The method was immunoSEQ multiplex PCR; TCRdb's version includes in-frame clones alone and lacks a portion of them. Among hundreds of thousands of clones listed, 70% to 90% were seen once. These same data were also listed under a study on human thymus T cells.

Sequenced sample: thymocytes. The source is a boy under three years old with a congenital heart defect.

CDR3 sequence: CAIQGFSGQPQHF. The CDR3 DNA sequence: TGTGCCATCCAGGGCTTTTCGGGTCAGCCCCAGCATTTT. The chain carries TRBV6-1 and TRBJ1-5; TRBD1 might be the D (5 bases). Germline values: CDR1 MNHNS, CDR2 SASEGT. V lost 10 bases to trimming and J lost 6 bases, with 16 bases between them. The CDR3 extends over 13 amino acids.

The chain couples TRBV4-1 to TRBJ2-1, with 7 bases fitting TRBD2. The CDR3 spans 17 residues. Germline trimming cut 0 bases from V and 8 bases from J; bases unmatched to any gene: 13. The germline V gene encodes CDR1 MGHRA and CDR2 YSYEKL. In DNA, the CDR3 is TGCGCCAGCAGCCAAGAAACTTTTGGGCGGGAGTTCCATGAGCAGTTCTTC. Translation gives CASSQETFGREFHEQFF.

V is TRBV4-3 and J is TRBJ1-5, with D perhaps matching TRBD1 (5 bases). Germline V gene lookup returns CDR1 LGHNA and CDR2 YSLEER. The V end was cut by 0 bases, the J end by 2 bases, with 11 bases between. This CDR3 comprises 16 residues. This CDR3 reads CASSQDLREGNQPQHF. The DNA of the CDR3 is TGCGCCAGCAGCCAAGATCTCAGGGAAGGCAATCAGCCCCAGCATTTT.

This chain connects TRBV2 to TRBJ1-5, with a possible D match to TRBD1 (6 bases). The CDR3 extends over 14 amino acids. Trimming took off 7 bases at V and 1 base at J, with 11 bases between the two ends. Germline V gene sequence: CDR1 SNHLY, CDR2 FYNNEI. CDR3: CASKKQGSNQPQHF. The CDR3 DNA sequence: TGTGCCAGCAAAAAGCAGGGGAGCAATCAGCCCCAGCATTTT. Complete variable domain (other parts from reference TRBV2 and TRBJ1-5): EPEVTQTPSHQVTQMGQEVILRCVPISNHLYFYWYRQILGQKVEFLVSFYNNEISEKSEIFDDQFSVERPDGSNFTLKIRSTKLEDSAMYFCASKKQGSNQPQHFGDGTRLSIL.

The chain links TRBV14 to TRBJ1-2; TRBD1 aligns across 10 bases. The germline V gene has CDR1 SGHDN and CDR2 FVKESK. V lost 0 bases to trimming and J lost 2 bases; unmatched junction nucleotides: 3. CDR3 length equals 16 residues. DNA for the CDR3: TGTGCCAGCAGCCAAGACCGGGACAGGGGAAACTATGGCTACACCTTC. It encodes CASSQDRDRGNYGYTF. Variable domain in full (rest from reference TRBV14 and TRBJ1-2): EAGVTQFPSHSVIEKGQTVTLRCDPISGHDNLYWYRRVMGKEIKFLLHFVKESKQDESGMPNNRFLAERTGGTYSTLKVQPAELEDSGVYFCASSQDRDRGNYGYTFGSGTRLTVV.